This entry describes one T cell receptor (beta chain). Here immunoSEQ multiplex PCR was the method, and the copy in TCRdb shows in-frame clones only, minus some. This table holds roughly 2.6 million clones, around nine tenths found once. This entry belongs to a study of shared clonotypes between healthy human individuals. This clonotype originated in a young man in good health. The sequenced sample consisted of naive CD4+ T cells sorted from blood. The subset: CD45RA+ positively selected.

CDR3 amino acids: CASSTTATVYEQYF. The CDR3 DNA is TGTGCCAGCAGTACCACAGCGACCGTATACGAGCAGTACTTC. The rearrangement uses TRBV5-4 and TRBJ2-7; D not resolved. CDR1 is SGHNT, CDR2 YYREEE, per germline (reference sequence). The CDR3 spans 14 residues. Trimming took off 5 bases at V and 4 bases at J, with 16 bases between the two ends.